Presented here are 19 T cell receptor beta chains from one specimen sequenced in a study of T cell changes during pregnancy in multiple sclerosis (dated by TCRdb to the late 2010s). The receptor library was made with the immunoSEQ multiplex PCR assay. TCRdb stores this immuneACCESS table with in-frame sequences only. Part of the clones is absent; in the studies checked, under half of the shortfall reflects unresolved V genes, and no reason is known for the rest. Recorded for this sample are around 60,000 clones; roughly 93% of them occurred a single time. The ten largest account for 0.36% of the sample. The sequences come from CD4+ T cells from peripheral blood mononuclear cells, collected before pregnancy. These receptors were taken from a female donor with multiple sclerosis, enrolled in a pregnancy study.

The rearrangement uses TRBV19 and TRBJ2-5, with 9 bases lining up with TRBD2. After removal of 3 bases from V and 2 bases from J, the junction contained 7 bases not matched to a gene. Per germline, CDR1 LNHDA and CDR2 SQIVND (reference sequence). This CDR3 has 16 amino acids. CDR3 DNA sequence: TGTGCCAGTAGTATTAGCAGCGGGAGGCAACAAGAGACCCAGTACTTC. As protein: CASSISSGRQQETQYF.

The rearrangement links TRBV2 to TRBJ1-2, with D tentatively TRBD1 (5 bases). Germline V gives CDR1 SNHLY, CDR2 FYNNEI. Trimming took 1 base from V and 5 from J, leaving 11 bases between them. The CDR3 contains 14 residues. CDR3 in amino acids: CASSEVGGGYGYTF. CDR3 in DNA: TGTGCCAGCAGTGAAGTTGGGGGGGGATATGGCTACACCTTC.

The chain joins TRBV18 to TRBJ2-7; a possible D gene is TRBD1 (5 bases). Trimming took off 3 bases at V and 3 bases at J, with 12 bases between the two ends. From germline, CDR1 is KGHSH and CDR2 LQKENI. The CDR3 consists of 14 residues. The CDR3 region has the DNA TGTGCCAGCTCACCCAGCCCAGGGATCTACGAGCAGTACTTC. It is translated as CASSPSPGIYEQYF.

The chain carries TRBV12-2 and TRBJ2-2; TRBD1, as called in the table, went unchecked against the DNA. TRBV12-2 is designated a pseudogene. This CDR3 comprises 15 residues. The CDR3 DNA sequence: TGTGCAAGTCGCTGGGGACACCTGAACACCGGGGAGCTGTTTTTT. It codes for CASRWGHLNTGELFF.

This chain connects TRBV13 to TRBJ2-1, with TRBD1 matching over 9 bases. The germline V gene has CDR1 PRHDT and CDR2 FYEKMQ (reference sequence). The CDR3 totals 15 residues. Trimming cost V 5 bases and J 9 bases; bases outside gene matches: 11. This chain's CDR3 is CASSPGTGPGGEQFF. In DNA, the CDR3 is TGTGCCAGCAGCCCGGGGACAGGGCCCGGAGGTGAGCAGTTCTTC.

The V and J genes are TRBV19 and TRBJ2-1; TRBD2 matches 10 bases. There are 19 residues in the CDR3. Germline V CDR1 and CDR2: LNHDA, SQIVND (reference sequence). V gave up 3 bases and J gave up 2 bases; unmatched junction bases: 13. CDR3 in DNA: TGTGCCAGTAGTATTATCGGACTAGCGGCAGGGGTGGCCTACAATGAGCAGTTCTTC. It specifies CASSIIGLAAGVAYNEQFF. Full variable domain (rest looked up from reference TRBV19 and TRBJ2-1): DGGITQSPKYLFRKEGQNVTLSCEQNLNHDAMYWYRQDPGQGLRLIYYSQIVNDFQKGDIAEGYSVSREKKESFPLTVTSAQKNPTAFYLCASSIIGLAAGVAYNEQFFGPGTRLTVL.

The rearrangement uses TRBV7-2 and TRBJ1-4; weak D call: TRBD1 (6 bases). The CDR3 contains 15 residues. With 5 bases removed from V and 3 bases from J, the gap between germline ends came to 13 bases. Germline V gene data show CDR1 as SGHTA and CDR2 as FQGNSA. The CDR3, as DNA: TGTGCCAGCAGCCCCGGACAGTTCTCTAATGAAAAACTGTTTTTT. Protein product: CASSPGQFSNEKLFF.

The chain uses TRBV6-6 and TRBJ2-1, with 9 positions matching TRBD1. Germline V gene data show CDR1 as MNHNY and CDR2 as SVGAGI (reference sequence). This CDR3 comprises 15 residues. With V trimmed by 5 bases and J by 4 bases, 6 bases remained unmatched. CDR3 DNA sequence: TGTGCCAGCAGTAGCTCGGGACAGGGATACAATGAGCAGTTCTTC. This gives the protein CASSSSGQGYNEQFF.

The chain employs TRBV27 and TRBJ2-7; tentative D call: TRBD1 (6 bases). The CDR3 totals 14 residues. The germline V gene has CDR1 MNHEY and CDR2 SMNVEV (reference sequence). Trimming pared 0 bases from V and 2 bases from J, leaving 8 bases between. The CDR3 sequence: CASSLSYRAYEQYF. The DNA of the CDR3 is TGTGCCAGCAGTTTATCATACAGGGCCTACGAGCAGTACTTC.

This clone occurred once. V gene TRBV19 combines with J gene TRBJ1-5, with 9 nucleotides matching TRBD1. This CDR3 is built from 17 residues. Germline V gives CDR1 LNHDA, CDR2 SQIVND (reference sequence). V lost 6 bases and J lost 1; bases outside the gene matches: 10. In nucleotides, the CDR3 is TGTGCCAGTAGGTCCACAGGGGGCGGAGGAAGCAATCAGCCCCAGCATTTT. Translated: CASRSTGGGGSNQPQHF.

The chain combines TRBV9 with TRBJ1-4; 9 positions agree with TRBD1. CDR3 size: 15 residues. Germline V gene sequence: CDR1 SGDLS, CDR2 YYNGEE. V lost 4 bases, J lost 3 bases, and 4 bases stayed unmatched. The CDR3 loop reads CASSLGQGPNEKLFF. As DNA, the CDR3 is TGTGCCAGCAGCCTCGGACAGGGGCCTAATGAAAAACTGTTTTTT.

The chain recombines TRBV7-8 with TRBJ2-7, with 11 bases aligning to TRBD2. This CDR3 is built from 17 residues. Germline V gene data show CDR1 as SGHVS and CDR2 as FQNEAQ. V lost 2 bases, J lost 2 bases, and 8 bases stayed unmatched. CDR3 protein: CASSLQLAGGITYEQYF. CDR3 coding DNA: TGTGCCAGCAGCTTACAATTAGCGGGAGGGATCACCTACGAGCAGTACTTC.

The chain recombines TRBV7-2 with TRBJ2-2, with a tentative D call TRBD1 (7 bases). Looked up from germline, CDR1 is SGHTA and CDR2 is FQGNSA. This CDR3 is built from 17 residues. V shed 0 bases and J shed 1 base, with 12 bases lying between them. The CDR3 sequence: CASSLAGGQLNTGELFF. The DNA of the CDR3 is TGTGCCAGCAGCTTAGCGGGGGGACAGCTGAACACCGGGGAGCTGTTTTTT.

On this clone: At one end the junction does not follow the germline gene, possibly because of a read error. V is TRBV7-7 and J is TRBJ2-7, with D possibly TRBD2 on 5 matching bases. The CDR3 sequence is 11 residues long. In germline, CDR1 is SSHAT, CDR2 FNYEAQ (reference sequence). CDR3 loop: CASIPRGPGYF. The CDR3, as DNA: TGTGCTAGCATCCCTCGCGGGCCGGGGTACTTC.

This chain links TRBV5-4 with TRBJ2-5, with D possibly being TRBD2 (5 bases). The V gene lost 1 base and the J gene lost 5 bases, with 9 bases spanning the gap. Germline V gene lookup returns CDR1 SGHNT and CDR2 YYREEE (reference sequence). The CDR3 has 13 amino acids. CDR3 region: CASSLLAPETQYF. CDR3 DNA: TGTGCCAGCAGCTTGTTAGCGCCCGAGACCCAGTACTTC.

The chain is built from TRBV5-6 and TRBJ2-7; 7 positions match TRBD1. Germline lookup yields CDR1 SGHDT and CDR2 YYEEEE. This CDR3 has 13 amino acids. The trim removed 2 bases at V and 3 bases at J, leaving 2 bases unmatched. CDR3 loop: CASSFWTGYEQYF. The DNA of the CDR3 is TGTGCCAGCAGCTTTTGGACAGGCTACGAGCAGTACTTC.

J is TRBJ2-1 and V is TRBV19, with D tentatively TRBD2 (6 bases). This CDR3 has 18 residues. The germline V gene has CDR1 LNHDA and CDR2 SQIVND (reference sequence). V gave up 2 bases and J gave up 0 bases, with 17 bases separating them. Here the CDR3 reads CASSIRALLGGSYNEQFF. CDR3 nucleotide sequence: TGTGCCAGTAGTATACGAGCGCTCCTGGGAGGCTCCTACAATGAGCAGTTCTTC.

This clone was observed a single time. The rearrangement uses TRBV30 and TRBJ1-2; 7 bases are a match to TRBD1. Germline CDR1 GTSNPN, CDR2 SVGIG (reference sequence). There are 13 residues in the CDR3. Trimming took 0 bases from V and 7 from J; bases not matched to a gene: 5. The CDR3 DNA follows: TGTGCCTGGAGTGTAAGGGGGCTAAGTGGCTACACCTTC. Its translation: CAWSVRGLSGYTF. The full variable domain, in which reference TRBV30 and TRBJ1-2 provide the parts outside the CDR3, is SQTIHQWPATLVQPVGSPLSLECTVEGTSNPNLYWYRQAAGRGLQLLFYSVGIGQISSEVPQNLSASRPQDRQFILSSKKLLLSDSGFYLCAWSVRGLSGYTFGSGTRLTVV.

This chain joins TRBV7-6 and TRBJ1-3; unclear D gene. The CDR3 consists of 15 residues. Trimming removed 1 base from V and 2 bases from J, with 9 bases in between. Germline values: CDR1 SGHVS, CDR2 FNYEAQ. As DNA, the CDR3 is TGTGCCAGCAGCTTAGAGGCGGTTACTGGAAACACCATATATTTT. Protein product: CASSLEAVTGNTIYF.